What follows are 25 T cell receptor beta chains derived from one specimen sequenced in a study of cytomegalovirus exposure and HLA in healthy donors. PCR involved 60 Vbeta and 13 Jbeta primers. Clones were read by immunoSEQ multiplex PCR, and TCRdb kept only the in-frame ones, dropping some. Among about 270,000 clones, roughly 70% were seen once, and the ten largest hold around 2.3%. Sequencing used PBMCs. These receptors were taken from a female donor in good health and CMV-seronegative.

In this sample, this clone turned up a few times. The chain recombines TRBV2 with TRBJ2-2; a possible D gene is TRBD2 (5 bases). This CDR3 is 15 amino acids long. Trimming took off 5 bases at V and 6 bases at J, with 16 bases between the two ends. Germline CDR1 and CDR2: SNHLY and FYNNEI. The CDR3 DNA follows: TGTGCCAGCAGTAAAGAATCGGGAAAAGCCGGGGAGCTGTTTTTT. It is translated as CASSKESGKAGELFF.

The CDR3 bases are TGTGCCAGCGATCCGGGACAGGGGCTACAAAAACTGTTTTTT. It is translated as CASDPGQGLQKLFF. This chain joins TRBV19 and TRBJ1-4; 10 bases align to TRBD1. The germline V gene has CDR1 LNHDA and CDR2 SQIVND (reference sequence). This CDR3 is built from 14 residues. The V gene end was trimmed by 9 bases and the J gene end by 9 bases; junction bases not matched to a gene: 10.

The count of this clone is one. The chain carries TRBV9 and TRBJ1-4, with TRBD1 identical over 9 bases. Germline CDR1 SGDLS, CDR2 YYNGEE. The CDR3 is 16 amino acids. The J segment lost 4 bases and the V segment lost 4 bases, leaving 8 bases of the junction unmatched. In DNA, the CDR3 is TGTGCCAGCAGCTCTTGGGACAGGGCGGATAATGAAAAACTGTTTTTT. Amino acids: CASSSWDRADNEKLFF.

The chain links TRBV27 to TRBJ2-7, with a weak D call TRBD1 (5 bases). Germline CDR1 MNHEY, CDR2 SMNVEV (reference sequence). The CDR3 is made up of 14 amino acids. V was cut by 6 bases and J by 6 bases, with 18 bases left in between. The CDR3 nucleotides are TGTGCCAGCAGCCGGGCAGGGCTATTGGGCGAGCAGTACTTC. Protein product: CASSRAGLLGEQYF.

The chain recombines TRBV18 with TRBJ2-2, with 8 bases matching TRBD2. V was pared by 3 bases and J by 6 bases, with 6 bases of the junction left unmatched. CDR3 length equals 15 residues. Germline CDR1 KGHSH, CDR2 LQKENI. The DNA for the CDR3 is TGTGCCAGCTCACCTCGACTAGCGCCGGCCGGGGAGCTGTTTTTT. Translation gives CASSPRLAPAGELFF.

The chain links TRBV28 to TRBJ1-2; 7 bases align to TRBD1. The CDR3 runs 13 residues. J gave up 4 bases and V 6 bases, and 5 bases lay outside the gene matches. The germline gives CDR1 MDHEN, CDR2 SYDVKM. This chain's CDR3 is CASRPGGPYGYTF. The CDR3 nucleotides read TGTGCCAGCAGACCAGGGGGACCCTATGGCTACACCTTC.

This chain links TRBV7-9 with TRBJ2-1, with 10 positions matching TRBD2. Germline CDR1 is SEHNR and CDR2 is FQNEAQ (reference sequence). The V segment lost 5 bases and the J segment 6 bases; nucleotides outside the gene matches: 7. The CDR3 covers 15 residues. The CDR3 DNA is TGTGCCAGCAGCCCCCCCAGCGGGAGGGCCAATGAGCAGTTCTTC. It codes for CASSPPSGRANEQFF.

This chain links TRBV27 with TRBJ2-4; TRBD1 matches 8 bases. CDR3 length equals 15 residues. Germline V CDR1 and CDR2: MNHEY, SMNVEV (reference sequence). The V and J ends lost 6 bases and 10 bases, in that order; junction bases with no gene match: 14. Written as DNA, the CDR3 is TGTGCCAGCAGCTACAGGGGGGAAAATCTAGGTATTCAGTACTTC. Translation gives CASSYRGENLGIQYF.

The V call is TRBV19, the J call TRBJ2-7; D might be TRBD1 (6 bases). Germline CDR1 reads LNHDA; CDR2 reads SQIVND (reference sequence). CDR3 length: 16 residues. V was pared by 5 bases and J by 1 base, with 18 bases between. As DNA, the CDR3 is TGTGCCAGTAGTCGGTCGGTAGGGGGAATTTCCTACGAGCAGTACTTC. Amino acids: CASSRSVGGISYEQYF.

This clone was counted only a few times. The rearrangement joins TRBV27 to TRBJ2-5; possibly TRBD2 for D (5 bases). V dropped 4 bases and J dropped 1 base, with 22 bases sitting between them. CDR3 length equals 18 residues. The germline V gene has CDR1 MNHEY and CDR2 SMNVEV (reference sequence). CDR3 sequence reads: CASSSSPRRLWGQETQYF. CDR3 DNA: TGTGCCAGCAGTTCCTCACCCCGGCGACTATGGGGCCAAGAGACCCAGTACTTC.

Points on this clone: A read error may account for a junction end that differs from germline. V is TRBV7-9 and J is TRBJ2-5; D perhaps matches TRBD1 (7 bases). CDR3 size: 12 residues. Germline V CDR1 and CDR2: SEHNR, FQNEAQ (reference sequence). CDR3 protein: CSSSPDREAQYF. Written as DNA, the CDR3 is TGTTCCAGCAGCCCCGACAGGGAGGCCCAGTACTTC. Drawing the rest from reference TRBV7-9 and TRBJ2-5, the complete variable domain is DTGVSQNPRHKITKRGQNVTFRCDPISEHNRLYWYRQTLGQGPEFLTYFQNEAQLEKSRLLSDRFSAERPKGSFSTLEIQRTEQGDSAMYLCSSSPDREAQYFGPGTRLLVL.

The sample holds one count of this clone. The chain has TRBV6-1 and TRBJ2-5, with TRBD2 matching 11 bases. Germline CDR1 reads MNHNS; CDR2 reads SASEGT. CDR3 length equals 13 residues. Trimming removed 7 bases from V and 5 bases from J; junction bases left unmatched: 3. The CDR3 DNA is TGTGCCAGCACGTTAGCGGGAGGGGAGACCCAGTACTTC. The encoded protein is CASTLAGGETQYF.

This sequence joins TRBV6-1 and TRBJ2-3, with 9 bases lining up with TRBD1. This CDR3 has 16 amino acids. Germline-derived CDR1 and CDR2 are MNHNS and SASEGT. V was pared by 4 bases and J by 4 bases, with 9 bases of the junction left unmatched. CDR3 loop: CASSGTGGWRADTQYF. CDR3 nucleotides: TGTGCCAGCAGTGGCACAGGGGGCTGGAGGGCAGATACGCAGTATTTT.

This clone was found a few times. The rearrangement links TRBV5-4 to TRBJ2-1, with D perhaps TRBD2 (5 bases). CDR1 and CDR2 (germline): SGHNT, YYREEE (reference sequence). V was cut by 4 bases and J by 6 bases, with 8 bases left in between. There are 12 residues in the CDR3. DNA for the CDR3: TGTGCCAGCAGCCTTACTAGCAATGAGCAGTTCTTC. Encoded protein: CASSLTSNEQFF.

The CDR3, as DNA: TGTGCCAGCAGCGTAAGTCCAGCGACCAACAATGAGCAGTTCTTC. Its translation is CASSVSPATNNEQFF. The chain uses TRBV9 and TRBJ2-1; D not certain. The V gene's germline CDR1 is SGDLS and CDR2 YYNGEE. This CDR3 is 15 amino acids long. V gave up 1 base and J gave up 5 bases, with 13 bases separating them.

This chain joins TRBV2 and TRBJ2-7, with 9 nucleotides matching TRBD1. The CDR3 loop spans 14 amino acids. V dropped 6 bases and J dropped 2; count of bases not matched to a gene: 5. Germline V CDR1 and CDR2: SNHLY, FYNNEI. This chain's CDR3 is CASRRTGAPYEQYF. Here the CDR3 DNA reads TGTGCCAGCAGGCGGACAGGGGCACCCTACGAGCAGTACTTC.

The CDR3 is CASSLRLAGNADEQFF. DNA of the CDR3: TGTGCCAGCAGCTTACGACTAGCGGGAAATGCGGATGAGCAGTTCTTC. The chain carries TRBV9 and TRBJ2-1; 11 positions match TRBD2. This CDR3 is 16 amino acids long. CDR1 SGDLS and CDR2 YYNGEE come from the germline V gene. The ends lost 4 bases at V and 8 bases at J; junction bases unmatched: 11. Using reference TRBV9 and TRBJ2-1 for the parts outside the CDR3, the full variable domain is DSGVTQTPKHLITATGQRVTLRCSPRSGDLSVYWYQQSLDQGLQFLIQYYNGEERAKGNILERFSAQQFPDLHSELNLSSLELGDSALYFCASSLRLAGNADEQFFGPGTRLTVL.

This chain connects TRBV19 to TRBJ1-2; 9 bases map to TRBD1. The germline V gene has CDR1 LNHDA and CDR2 SQIVND (reference sequence). This CDR3 region has 15 residues. With V trimmed by 4 bases and J by 5 bases, 8 bases remained unmatched. In nucleotides, the CDR3 is TGTGCCAGTAGTACCCGGGACAGGGCCGGGTATGGCTACACCTTC. Protein sequence: CASSTRDRAGYGYTF.

V and J are TRBV5-1 and TRBJ1-4, with 8 bases matching TRBD1. CDR1 and CDR2 (germline): SGHRS, YFSETQ. The CDR3 is 15 residues long. The junction had 10 bases not matched to a gene; V was cut back by 4 bases and J by 8 bases. CDR3 loop: CASSLTQGAREKLFF. The CDR3, as DNA: TGCGCCAGCAGCCTTACTCAGGGGGCAAGGGAAAAACTGTTTTTT.

This clone has only one observation. The chain carries TRBV28 and TRBJ2-2; TRBD1 aligns across 8 bases. J gave up 4 bases and V 7 bases, and 14 bases lay outside the gene matches. CDR1 and CDR2 from the germline V gene are MDHEN and SYDVKM. The CDR3 covers 17 residues. The CDR3 nucleotides are TGTGCCAGCACCTTAAGGAGACAGGGGATTGGCACCGGGGAGCTGTTTTTT. Its protein is CASTLRRQGIGTGELFF.

This CDR3 is CAISPRVDTEAFF. CDR3 nucleotide sequence: TGTGCCATCAGTCCCCGCGTGGACACTGAAGCTTTCTTT. The V call is TRBV10-3, the J call TRBJ1-1; D call uncertain. From germline, CDR1 is ENHRY and CDR2 SYGVKD. Trimming stripped 5 bases from V and 3 bases from J, with 10 bases between. The CDR3 spans 13 residues.

This sequence joins TRBV10-3 and TRBJ2-3, with D possibly matching TRBD2 (5 bases). Looked up from germline, CDR1 is ENHRY and CDR2 is SYGVKD. Trimming removed 6 bases from V and 0 bases from J, with 10 bases in between. CDR3 size: 14 residues. The CDR3 loop is CAIRPAGSTDTQYF. The CDR3 bases are TGTGCCATCAGACCCGCGGGTAGCACAGATACGCAGTATTTT.

The chain carries TRBV28 and TRBJ2-4; D gene ambiguous. The CDR3 contains 15 residues. Trimming cost V 5 bases and J 0 bases, with 11 bases left between them. The V gene's germline CDR1 is MDHEN and CDR2 SYDVKM. In DNA form, the CDR3 reads TGTGCCAGCAGTACGACAAACTCAGCCAAAAACATTCAGTACTTC. Protein product: CASSTTNSAKNIQYF.

The chain has TRBV2 and TRBJ2-2, with 11 bases identical to TRBD1. The V segment lost 6 bases and the J segment 2 bases; nucleotides outside the gene matches: 2. The CDR3 length is 15 residues. Germline lookup yields CDR1 SNHLY and CDR2 FYNNEI. In nucleotides, the CDR3 is TGTGCCAGCAGAGGACAGGGGGCAAACACCGGGGAGCTGTTTTTT. Translation: CASRGQGANTGELFF.

V and J are TRBV19 and TRBJ1-2, with D uncertain. The CDR3 is made up of 13 amino acids. From germline, CDR1 is LNHDA and CDR2 SQIVND (reference sequence). The ends were cut back, 4 bases at V and 4 bases at J, with 10 bases in the middle. CDR3: CASSNVGFYGYTF. The CDR3 region has the DNA TGTGCCAGTAGTAACGTCGGGTTCTATGGCTACACCTTC.